This is a list of T cell receptor beta chains from one sample in a study of a mutant IDH1 vaccine in newly diagnosed glioma. For these receptors, no antigen is known. Only in-frame clones appear in the TCRdb table, and some are missing; sequencing was by immunoSEQ multiplex PCR. The sample holds tens of thousands of clones, more than 70% seen once. Specimen: PBMCs, collected from a glioma patient whose treatment included an IDH1 peptide vaccine. The receptors were gathered from a man aged 18-30 years with glioma. CDR3s include the opening cysteine and the closing phenylalanine or tryptophan. Each record gives: V gene, clone size, D gene, CDR3 length, J gene, CDR3 protein, CDR3 DNA. A D gene is named only where the DNA matches it firmly. Only some rows state a clone size, as once, few, many or a class for expanded clones.

TRBV27	many	.	15	TRBJ2-1	CASSLSINRWEEQFF	TGTGCCAGCAGTTTATCGATTAACAGGTGGGAAGAGCAGTTCTTC
TRBV7-8	few	TRBD1	15	TRBJ1-1	CASSLGTGMNTEAFF	TGTGCCAGCAGCTTAGGGACAGGTATGAACACTGAAGCTTTCTTT
TRBV5-1	.	.	14	TRBJ2-7	CASSLGQETYEQYF	TGCGCCAGCAGCTTGGGGCAGGAGACCTACGAGCAGTACTTC
TRBV4-3	.	TRBD1	15	TRBJ2-7	CASSQGGTGGNEQYF	TGCGCCAGCAGCCAAGGAGGGACAGGGGGTAACGAGCAGTACTTC
TRBV5-6	.	TRBD1	16	TRBJ2-7	CASSRGGQGETYEQYF	TGTGCCAGCAGCCGAGGAGGACAGGGAGAAACCTACGAGCAGTACTTC
TRBV6-5	.	.	13	TRBJ1-2	CASRSQGWNGYTF	TGTGCCAGCAGGTCACAGGGTTGGAATGGCTACACCTTC
TRBV4-3	.	.	17	TRBJ2-1	CASSQGRGYSSYNEQFF	TGCGCCAGCAGCCAAGGCCGCGGATACTCCTCCTACAATGAGCAGTTCTTC
TRBV29-1	.	.	15	TRBJ2-3	CSVLSRGLGTDTQYF	TGCAGCGTCCTGTCACGGGGCTTAGGCACAGATACGCAGTATTTT
TRBV10-3	once	.	14	TRBJ1-5	CAISDYREGQPQHF	TGTGCCATCAGTGACTACAGGGAGGGGCAGCCCCAGCATTTT
TRBV9	.	.	15	TRBJ2-3	CASSEESWNTDTQYF	TGTGCCAGCAGCGAAGAGAGCTGGAACACAGATACGCAGTATTTT
TRBV4-2	.	TRBD2	15	TRBJ2-5	CASSRGGGAQETQYF	TGTGCCAGCAGCAGGGGCGGGGGGGCCCAGGAGACCCAGTACTTC
TRBV7-2	.	TRBD2	18	TRBJ2-4	CASSLIAGDWFGKNIQYF	TGTGCCAGCAGCTTAATAGCGGGAGATTGGTTTGGCAAAAACATTCAGTACTTC
TRBV10-3	.	TRBD1	18	TRBJ1-5	CAISEFRTGAYSNQPQHF	TGTGCCATCAGTGAGTTTCGGACAGGGGCCTATAGCAATCAGCCCCAGCATTTT
TRBV9	.	.	18	TRBJ1-2	CASSLRQTASLSGYGYTF	TGTGCCAGCAGTCTTCGACAGACGGCTAGTTTATCAGGATATGGCTACACCTTC
TRBV6-5	.	TRBD1	14	TRBJ1-4	CASSQTGEFEKLFF	TGTGCCAGCAGTCAGACAGGGGAGTTCGAAAAACTGTTTTTT
TRBV7-6	.	TRBD2	17	TRBJ2-2	CASSLSLAGINTGELFF	TGTGCCAGCAGCTTATCCCTAGCGGGAATTAACACCGGGGAGCTGTTTTTT
TRBV18	.	TRBD1	14	TRBJ2-7	CASSPQGQGGEQYF	TGTGCCAGCTCACCGCAGGGACAGGGCGGCGAGCAGTACTTC
TRBV28	.	.	14	TRBJ1-4	CASSSGGTNEKLFF	TGTGCCAGCAGTTCGGGGGGAACTAATGAAAAACTGTTTTTT
TRBV11-3	once	.	13	TRBJ2-7	CASSYTGSYEQYF	TGTGCCAGCAGCTATACAGGCTCCTACGAGCAGTACTTC
TRBV6-1	.	.	15	TRBJ2-5	CASSPPTGYQETQYF	TGTGCCAGCAGTCCCCCTACGGGTTACCAAGAGACCCAGTACTTC
TRBV10-3	few	.	18	TRBJ1-5	CAISESDTLRDSNQPQHF	TGTGCCATCAGTGAGTCGGACACCCTTAGGGATAGCAATCAGCCCCAGCATTTT
TRBV20-1	few	.	11	TRBJ1-1	CSAREMAESFF	TGCAGTGCTAGAGAGATGGCAGAATCTTTCTTT
TRBV27	.	.	13	TRBJ2-1	CASSSGIYNEQFF	TGTGCCAGCAGCTCCGGCATTTACAATGAGCAGTTCTTC
TRBV6-6	.	TRBD1	11	TRBJ1-2	CASSTGGGYTF	TGTGCCAGCAGCACAGGGGGAGGCTACACCTTC